The subject of this entry is one T cell receptor beta chain. These data belong to a study of T cells after yellow fever vaccination. On the study more broadly: In the case of low-cell-number fractions, SMART-Seq v4 Ultra Low Input was used for preparation.

From the 5' RACE reads, TCRdb called clonotypes with MiXCR, one entry per CDR3 protein. The table lists roughly 120,000 distinct CDR3 sequences, approximately 7% of them singletons, with 2.5% in the top ten. Germline CDR1 MNHEY, CDR2 SVGAGI. Trimming cost V 2 bases and J 0 bases, with 4 bases left between them. This CDR3 is 13 amino acids long. This TCR derives from a man between 18 and 35 years old who received the YFV17D yellow fever vaccine. This chain connects TRBV6-5 to TRBJ1-2; D remains unclear. The sample was CD4+ T cells sorted from PBMCs, taken 10 days after the first yellow fever vaccination. DNA for the CDR3: TGTGCCAGCAGTTACACAGCTAACTATGGCTACACCTTC. It translates to CASSYTANYGYTF.